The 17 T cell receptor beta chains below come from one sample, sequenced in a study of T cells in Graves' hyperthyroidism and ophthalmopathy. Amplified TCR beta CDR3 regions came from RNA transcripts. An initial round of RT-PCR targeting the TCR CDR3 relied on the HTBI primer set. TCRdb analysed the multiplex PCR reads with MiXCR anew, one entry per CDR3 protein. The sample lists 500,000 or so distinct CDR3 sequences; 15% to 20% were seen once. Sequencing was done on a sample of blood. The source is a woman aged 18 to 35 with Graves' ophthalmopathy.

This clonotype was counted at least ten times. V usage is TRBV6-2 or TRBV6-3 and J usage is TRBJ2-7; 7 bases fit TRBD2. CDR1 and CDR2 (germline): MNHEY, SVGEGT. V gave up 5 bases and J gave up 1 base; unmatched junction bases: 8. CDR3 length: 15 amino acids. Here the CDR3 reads CASSPWRELSYEQYF. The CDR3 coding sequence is TGTGCCAGCAGTCCCTGGCGGGAGCTGTCCTACGAGCAGTACTTC.

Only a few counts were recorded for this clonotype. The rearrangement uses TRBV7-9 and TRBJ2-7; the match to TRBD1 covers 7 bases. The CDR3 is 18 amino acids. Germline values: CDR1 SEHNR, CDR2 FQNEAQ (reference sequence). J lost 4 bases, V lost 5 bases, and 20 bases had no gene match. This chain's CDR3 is CASSQTYRLRDRPYEQYF. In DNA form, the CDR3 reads TGTGCCAGCAGCCAGACCTACCGACTCCGGGACAGACCGTACGAGCAGTACTTC.

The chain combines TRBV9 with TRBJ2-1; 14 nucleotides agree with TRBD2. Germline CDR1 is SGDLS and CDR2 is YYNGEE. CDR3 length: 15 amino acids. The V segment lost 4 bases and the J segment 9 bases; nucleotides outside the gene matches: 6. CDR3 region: CASSPGTSGSVEQFF. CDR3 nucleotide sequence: TGTGCCAGCAGCCCTGGGACTAGCGGGAGCGTTGAGCAGTTCTTC.

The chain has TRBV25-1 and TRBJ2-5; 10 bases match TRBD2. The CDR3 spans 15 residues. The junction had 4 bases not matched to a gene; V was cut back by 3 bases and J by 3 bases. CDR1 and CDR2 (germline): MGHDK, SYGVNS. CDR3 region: CASSDGLAGEETQYF. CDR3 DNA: TGTGCCAGCAGTGATGGCCTAGCGGGAGAAGAGACCCAGTACTTC.

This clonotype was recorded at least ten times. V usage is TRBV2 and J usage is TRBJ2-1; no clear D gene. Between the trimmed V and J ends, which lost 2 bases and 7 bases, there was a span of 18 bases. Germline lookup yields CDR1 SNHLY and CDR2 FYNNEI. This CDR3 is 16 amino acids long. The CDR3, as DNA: TGTGCCAGCAGTGAAATCGGTTGGCAGCGCGGAAATGAGCAGTTCTTC. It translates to CASSEIGWQRGNEQFF.

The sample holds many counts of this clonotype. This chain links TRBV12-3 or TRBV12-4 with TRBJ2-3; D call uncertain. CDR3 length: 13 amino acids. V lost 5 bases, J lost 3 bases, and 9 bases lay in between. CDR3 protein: CASSKRRTDTQYF. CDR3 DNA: TGTGCCAGCAGTAAAAGACGAACAGATACGCAGTATTTT.

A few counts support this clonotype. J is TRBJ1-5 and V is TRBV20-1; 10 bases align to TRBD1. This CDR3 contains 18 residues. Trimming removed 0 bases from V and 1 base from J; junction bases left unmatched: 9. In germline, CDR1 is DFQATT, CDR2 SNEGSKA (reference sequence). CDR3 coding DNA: TGCAGTGCTAGAGAGCCCGGACAGGGGGGTTTAAGCAATCAGCCCCAGCATTTT. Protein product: CSAREPGQGGLSNQPQHF.

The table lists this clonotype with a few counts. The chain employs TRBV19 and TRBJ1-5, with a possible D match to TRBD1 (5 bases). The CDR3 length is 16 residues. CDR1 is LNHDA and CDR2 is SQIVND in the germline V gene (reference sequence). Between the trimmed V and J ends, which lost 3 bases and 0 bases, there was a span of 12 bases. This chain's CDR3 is CASSMARGDSNQPQHF. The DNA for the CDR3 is TGTGCCAGTAGTATGGCACGGGGCGATAGCAATCAGCCCCAGCATTTT.

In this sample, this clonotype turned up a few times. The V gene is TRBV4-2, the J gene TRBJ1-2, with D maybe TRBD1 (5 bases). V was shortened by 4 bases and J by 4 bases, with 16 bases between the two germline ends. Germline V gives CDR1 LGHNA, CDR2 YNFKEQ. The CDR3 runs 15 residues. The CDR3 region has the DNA TGTGCCAGCAGCCTGGCGGGGCGGAGAACCTATGGCTACACCTTC. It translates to CASSLAGRRTYGYTF.

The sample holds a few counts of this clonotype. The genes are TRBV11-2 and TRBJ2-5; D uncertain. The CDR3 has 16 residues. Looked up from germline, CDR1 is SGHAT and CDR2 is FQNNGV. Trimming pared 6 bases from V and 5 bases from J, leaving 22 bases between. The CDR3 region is CASSSTLGQLGETQYF. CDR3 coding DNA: TGTGCCAGCAGTTCTACTCTAGGGCAATTAGGGGAGACCCAGTACTTC.

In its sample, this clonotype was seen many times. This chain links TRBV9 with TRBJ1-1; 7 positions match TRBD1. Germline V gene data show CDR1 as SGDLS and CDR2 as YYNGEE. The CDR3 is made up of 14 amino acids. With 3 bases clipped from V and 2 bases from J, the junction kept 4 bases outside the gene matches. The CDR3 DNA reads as TGTGCCAGCAGCGCGGACAGGATCAACACTGAAGCTTTCTTT. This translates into CASSADRINTEAFF.

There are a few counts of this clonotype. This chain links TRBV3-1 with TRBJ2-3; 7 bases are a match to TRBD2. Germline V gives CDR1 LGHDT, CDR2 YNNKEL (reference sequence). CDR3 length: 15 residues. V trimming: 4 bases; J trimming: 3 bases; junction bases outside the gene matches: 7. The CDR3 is CASSLGLGVTDTQYF. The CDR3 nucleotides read TGTGCCAGCAGCCTTGGACTAGGGGTAACAGATACGCAGTATTTT.

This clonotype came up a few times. The CDR3 DNA is TGTGCCAGCAGCTTATTTGCCCACAATGAGCAGTTCTTC. Amino acid sequence: CASSLFAHNEQFF. This chain links TRBV7-8 with TRBJ2-1, with no clear D. V was shortened by 2 bases and J by 5 bases, with 7 bases between the two germline ends. This CDR3 is 13 amino acids long. Germline V lookup: CDR1 SGHVS, CDR2 FQNEAQ. Full variable domain (remainder filled in from reference TRBV7-8 and TRBJ2-1): GAGVSQSPRYKVAKRGQDVALRCDPISGHVSLFWYQQALGQGPEFLTYFQNEAQLDKSGLPSDRFFAERPEGSVSTLKIQRTQQEDSAVYLCASSLFAHNEQFFGPGTRLTVL.

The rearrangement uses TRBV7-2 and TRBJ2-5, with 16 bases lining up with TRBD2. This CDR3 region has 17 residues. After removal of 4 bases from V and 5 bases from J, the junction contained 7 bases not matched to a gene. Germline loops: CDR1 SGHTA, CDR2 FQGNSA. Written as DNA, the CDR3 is TGTGCCAGCAGCTCGGGACTAGCGGGAGGGTTTTGGGAGACCCAGTACTTC. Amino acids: CASSSGLAGGFWETQYF.

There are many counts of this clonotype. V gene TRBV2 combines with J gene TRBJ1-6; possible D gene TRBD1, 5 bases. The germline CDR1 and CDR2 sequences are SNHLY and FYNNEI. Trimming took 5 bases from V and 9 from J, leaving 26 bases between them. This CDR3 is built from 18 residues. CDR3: CASSRPGWGDGDSSPLHF. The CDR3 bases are TGTGCCAGCAGTCGGCCGGGTTGGGGGGATGGAGATTCTTCACCCCTCCACTTT.

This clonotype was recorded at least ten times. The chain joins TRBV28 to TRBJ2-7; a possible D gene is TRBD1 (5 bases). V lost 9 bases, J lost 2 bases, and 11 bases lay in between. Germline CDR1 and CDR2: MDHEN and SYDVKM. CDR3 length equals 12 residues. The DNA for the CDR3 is TGTGCCAGTCAGGGTATAACCTACGAGCAGTACTTC. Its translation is CASQGITYEQYF.

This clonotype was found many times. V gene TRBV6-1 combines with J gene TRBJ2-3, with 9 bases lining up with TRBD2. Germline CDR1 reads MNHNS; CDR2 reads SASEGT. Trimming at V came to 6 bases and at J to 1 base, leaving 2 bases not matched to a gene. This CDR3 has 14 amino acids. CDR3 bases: TGTGCCAGCAGCGCTAGCGGGGGCACAGATACGCAGTATTTT. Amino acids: CASSASGGTDTQYF.